Following are 26 T cell receptor beta chains from one sample sequenced in a study of cytomegalovirus exposure and HLA in healthy donors. Method: immunoSEQ multiplex PCR; TCRdb's copy keeps in-frame clones and lacks some. The table shows fewer than 200,000 clones, with around 92% occurring only once. Sequencing was done on a sample of PBMCs. Receptors originate from a man in his late teens or twenties in good health and CMV-seropositive.

This clone has a single count. The chain joins TRBV5-1 to TRBJ2-3, with a possible D match to TRBD2 (6 bases). This CDR3 is 16 amino acids long. With 3 bases removed from V and 0 bases from J, the gap between germline ends came to 14 bases. CDR1 is SGHRS and CDR2 is YFSETQ in the germline V gene. CDR3 protein: CASSSLTRLSTDTQYF. The CDR3 DNA reads as TGCGCCAGCAGCTCCTTGACTAGACTTAGCACAGATACGCAGTATTTT.

This chain joins TRBV18 and TRBJ2-5; a possible D gene is TRBD1 (6 bases). V lost 2 bases and J lost 2, with 9 bases in between. The CDR3 sequence is 14 residues long. Germline CDR1 KGHSH, CDR2 LQKENI. The CDR3, as DNA: TGTGCCAGCTCACCAAACACAGGGCAAGAGACCCAGTACTTC. Encoded protein: CASSPNTGQETQYF. Full variable domain (rest looked up from reference TRBV18 and TRBJ2-5): NAGVMQNPRHLVRRRGQEARLRCSPMKGHSHVYWYRQLPEEGLKFMVYLQKENIIDESGMPKERFSAEFPKEGPSILRIQQVVRGDSAAYFCASSPNTGQETQYFGPGTRLLVL.

The V and J genes are TRBV30 and TRBJ2-7; tentatively, D is TRBD2 (6 bases). The V end was cut by 1 base, the J end by 1 base, with 8 bases between. CDR3 length equals 13 residues. Looked up from germline, CDR1 is GTSNPN and CDR2 is SVGIG (reference sequence). Written as DNA, the CDR3 is TGTGCCTGGAGTGCCGGGACTTCCTACGAGCAGTACTTC. It yields the protein CAWSAGTSYEQYF.

This sequence joins TRBV18 and TRBJ2-1, with 12 bases aligning to TRBD2. Germline lookup yields CDR1 KGHSH and CDR2 LQKENI. V lost 6 bases to trimming and J lost 9 bases; unmatched junction nucleotides: 15. The CDR3 covers 17 residues. The CDR3 protein is CASSQAPGLAGIGEQFF. The CDR3 DNA sequence: TGTGCCAGCTCCCAGGCCCCTGGACTAGCGGGAATAGGTGAGCAGTTCTTC.

The chain combines TRBV7-8 with TRBJ2-3, with TRBD2 identical over 11 bases. The V gene end was trimmed by 6 bases and the J gene end by 4 bases; junction bases not matched to a gene: 9. This CDR3 has 16 amino acids. CDR1 and CDR2 (germline): SGHVS, FQNEAQ. In DNA form, the CDR3 reads TGTGCCAGCAGACTTTACCGGACTAGCGGGCCAGATACGCAGTATTTT. Its translation is CASRLYRTSGPDTQYF.

This chain joins TRBV19 and TRBJ1-2, with D possibly being TRBD1 (6 bases). The V gene lost 9 bases and the J gene lost 3 bases, with 8 bases spanning the gap. CDR1 and CDR2 (germline): LNHDA, SQIVND (reference sequence). The CDR3 has 11 amino acids. The CDR3 spells CARGGDYGYTF. CDR3 nucleotides: TGTGCCAGAGGGGGGGACTATGGCTACACCTTC.

The chain couples TRBV28 to TRBJ1-4; the match to TRBD1 covers 7 bases. Germline trimming cut 3 bases from V and 7 bases from J; bases unmatched to any gene: 5. In germline, CDR1 is MDHEN, CDR2 SYDVKM. This CDR3 has 14 residues. The CDR3 spells CASSLPDRAEKLFF. In DNA, the CDR3 is TGTGCCAGCAGTTTGCCCGACAGGGCTGAAAAACTGTTTTTT.

The rearrangement uses TRBV5-1 and TRBJ2-1, with no clear D. Trimming cost V 0 bases and J 0 bases, with 7 bases left between them. CDR3 length equals 15 residues. Germline V gene sequence: CDR1 SGHRS, CDR2 YFSETQ. The CDR3 DNA reads TGCGCCAGCAGCTTGGCCCCCAGCTCCTACAATGAGCAGTTCTTC. Translating gives CASSLAPSSYNEQFF.

This clone came up once. The chain uses TRBV5-4 and TRBJ2-1, with D tentatively TRBD2 (6 bases). Between the trimmed V and J ends, which lost 0 bases and 3 bases, there was a span of 16 bases. This CDR3 region has 17 residues. CDR1 is SGHNT, CDR2 YYREEE, per germline (reference sequence). CDR3: CASSLAPLAQIYNEQFF. The DNA for the CDR3 is TGTGCCAGCAGCTTGGCCCCACTAGCACAAATCTACAATGAGCAGTTCTTC. Based on the CDR3 plus reference TRBV5-4 and TRBJ2-1, the full variable domain is ETGVTQSPTHLIKTRGQQVTLRCSSQSGHNTVSWYQQALGQGPQFIFQYYREEENGRGNFPPRFSGLQFPNYSSELNVNALELDDSALYLCASSLAPLAQIYNEQFFGPGTRLTVL.

The chain has TRBV2 and TRBJ1-5; D remains unclear. The germline CDR1 and CDR2 sequences are SNHLY and FYNNEI. V was trimmed by 3 bases and J by 1 base, leaving 7 bases between them. This CDR3 region has 14 residues. The CDR3 region has the DNA TGTGCCAGCAGTGATGTAGTCAGCAATCAGCCCCAGCATTTT. It yields the protein CASSDVVSNQPQHF.

The chain couples TRBV2 to TRBJ1-1; weak D call: TRBD1 (5 bases). The CDR3 sequence is 15 residues long. V lost 8 bases and J lost 5, with 21 bases in between. The germline V gene has CDR1 SNHLY and CDR2 FYNNEI. In DNA, the CDR3 is TGTGCCAGCCTCTCTACGGGACTAGTTGGGACTGAAGCTTTCTTT. It is translated as CASLSTGLVGTEAFF.

The table lists this clone with a count of one. The chain has TRBV13 and TRBJ2-1; 10 nucleotides align to TRBD2. With V trimmed by 6 bases and J by 6 bases, 2 bases remained unmatched. CDR3 length: 13 residues. Germline assignment: CDR1 PRHDT and CDR2 FYEKMQ (reference sequence). In DNA form, the CDR3 reads TGTGCCAGCAGACTAGCGGGATTCAATGAGCAGTTCTTC. Translated, it gives CASRLAGFNEQFF.

The J gene is TRBJ2-1, the V gene TRBV7-8; D ambiguous. V lost 1 base to trimming and J lost 12 bases, with 10 bases between them. The CDR3 contains 12 residues. Germline CDR1 SGHVS, CDR2 FQNEAQ. The CDR3 here is CASSLGRHRQFF. The CDR3, as DNA: TGTGCCAGCAGCTTAGGAAGACATAGGCAGTTCTTC.

In this sample, this clone turned up once. This rearrangement joins TRBV5-1 to TRBJ2-5, with 7 bases aligning to TRBD2. V was clipped by 5 bases and J by 4 bases; unmatched bases: 8. Germline V gene sequence: CDR1 SGHRS, CDR2 YFSETQ. This CDR3 spans 14 amino acids. For the CDR3, the DNA is TGCGCCAGCAGTTACAAGGTAGCGGGAGAGACCCAGTACTTC. This sequence encodes CASSYKVAGETQYF.

The rearrangement joins TRBV2 to TRBJ2-1; the D is unclear. With 6 bases removed from V and 6 bases from J, the gap between germline ends came to 9 bases. Germline CDR1 and CDR2: SNHLY and FYNNEI. The CDR3 covers 12 residues. The CDR3: CASRISGNEQFF. CDR3 coding DNA: TGTGCCAGCAGGATTAGTGGCAATGAGCAGTTCTTC.

The chain couples TRBV5-1 to TRBJ2-2; D not resolved. The CDR3 runs 12 residues. Germline values: CDR1 SGHRS, CDR2 YFSETQ. Trimming stripped 0 bases from V and 7 bases from J, with 4 bases between. The CDR3 sequence is CASSLGHGELFF. CDR3 coding DNA: TGCGCCAGCAGCTTGGGACACGGGGAGCTGTTTTTT.

The DNA for the CDR3 is TGTGCCAGCAGTGAAGCCCTTTTGGTTCAGGTTTCAGTTGAGCAGTTCTTC. Translation gives CASSEALLVQVSVEQFF. The rearrangement links TRBV25-1 to TRBJ2-1; D unclear. The CDR3 is made up of 17 amino acids. With 2 bases removed from V and 9 bases from J, the gap between germline ends came to 23 bases. Germline V gives CDR1 MGHDK, CDR2 SYGVNS.

In the case of this clone: The DNA is left out, because the CDR3 cannot be placed on it with certainty; the CDR3 is given as TCRdb lists it. This chain links TRBV11-3 with TRBJ2-7; the table gives TRBD1 as D, unverified against the DNA. Germline V gene lookup returns CDR1 SGHNT and CDR2 YENEEA. The CDR3 sequence runs 16 residues, both termini included. The CDR3 reads CASSFGPGASSYEQYF.

The chain carries TRBV27 and TRBJ2-7; D may be TRBD2 (6 bases). CDR1 and CDR2 from the germline V gene are MNHEY and SMNVEV (reference sequence). V shed 5 bases and J shed 1 base, with 15 bases lying between them. The length of the CDR3 is 15 residues. The DNA of the CDR3 is TGTGCCAGCAGTCTCCTTAGCGGAGGGTCCTACGAGCAGTACTTC. Translated, it gives CASSLLSGGSYEQYF.

The V gene is TRBV13, the J gene TRBJ2-7; 8 nucleotides match TRBD2. The CDR3 runs to 16 residues. CDR1 is PRHDT and CDR2 is FYEKMQ in the germline V gene (reference sequence). The junction had 8 bases not matched to a gene; V was cut back by 1 base and J by 3 bases. The chain's CDR3 is CASSLVASGSYYEQYF. CDR3 coding DNA: TGTGCCAGCAGCTTAGTGGCTAGCGGGTCCTACTACGAGCAGTACTTC.

The chain is built from TRBV27 and TRBJ2-7, with D possibly TRBD1 on 5 matching bases. This CDR3 is built from 15 residues. Trimming stripped 6 bases from V and 0 bases from J, with 15 bases between. The germline CDR1 and CDR2 sequences are MNHEY and SMNVEV (reference sequence). CDR3 DNA sequence: TGTGCCAGCAGACTGGACACATGGGGCTCCTACGAGCAGTACTTC. Translating it yields CASRLDTWGSYEQYF.

The chain employs TRBV7-3 and TRBJ2-5, with 9 bases identical to TRBD2. The V and J ends lost 2 bases and 1 base, in that order; junction bases with no gene match: 2. This CDR3 region has 15 residues. Germline V CDR1 and CDR2: SGHTA, FQGTGA. The CDR3 region is CASSLVAGVQETQYF. The DNA of the CDR3 is TGTGCCAGCAGCTTAGTAGCGGGGGTCCAAGAGACCCAGTACTTC.

The table lists this clone with a few counts. J is TRBJ2-4 and V is TRBV10-1, with TRBD2 matching over 7 bases. The CDR3 length is 13 residues. Germline CDR1 WNHNN, CDR2 SYGVQD (reference sequence). Trimming took 2 bases from V and 11 from J; bases not matched to a gene: 6. The CDR3 DNA reads TGCGCCAGCAGTGAGAGTGGGAGGGGTGTTCAGTACTTC. Protein sequence: CASSESGRGVQYF.

This clone was seen once. V usage is TRBV23-1 and J usage is TRBJ2-1; the D gene is possibly TRBD1 (5 bases). TRBV23-1 is designated an ORF whose function remains uncertain. V dropped 2 bases and J dropped 7 bases, with 21 bases sitting between them. The CDR3 has 17 residues. CDR3 region: CASSQGSRAGPPNEQFF. Here the CDR3 DNA reads TGCGCCAGCAGTCAAGGTAGTAGGGCAGGGCCACCAAATGAGCAGTTCTTC.

The V gene is TRBV18, the J gene TRBJ2-7; 7 bases are shared with TRBD1. Germline V gene sequence: CDR1 KGHSH, CDR2 LQKENI. After removal of 2 bases from V and 2 bases from J, the junction contained 3 bases not matched to a gene. CDR3 length: 14 residues. CDR3 DNA: TGTGCCAGCTCACCAGAGACAGGGCCCTACGAGCAGTACTTC. The encoded protein is CASSPETGPYEQYF.

Concerning this clone: Additional DNA sequences in this sample encode the identical CDR3. The chain joins TRBV30 to TRBJ1-5, with D possibly being TRBD1 (6 bases). From germline, CDR1 is GTSNPN and CDR2 SVGIG (reference sequence). With 0 bases removed from V and 4 bases from J, the gap between germline ends came to 10 bases. The length of the CDR3 is 14 residues. CDR3 loop: CAWSVQGGNQPQHF. CDR3 nucleotides: TGTGCCTGGAGTGTACAGGGAGGGAATCAGCCCCAGCATTTT. Full variable domain (outside the CDR3, taken from reference TRBV30 and TRBJ1-5): SQTIHQWPATLVQPVGSPLSLECTVEGTSNPNLYWYRQAAGRGLQLLFYSVGIGQISSEVPQNLSASRPQDRQFILSSKKLLLSDSGFYLCAWSVQGGNQPQHFGDGTRLSIL.